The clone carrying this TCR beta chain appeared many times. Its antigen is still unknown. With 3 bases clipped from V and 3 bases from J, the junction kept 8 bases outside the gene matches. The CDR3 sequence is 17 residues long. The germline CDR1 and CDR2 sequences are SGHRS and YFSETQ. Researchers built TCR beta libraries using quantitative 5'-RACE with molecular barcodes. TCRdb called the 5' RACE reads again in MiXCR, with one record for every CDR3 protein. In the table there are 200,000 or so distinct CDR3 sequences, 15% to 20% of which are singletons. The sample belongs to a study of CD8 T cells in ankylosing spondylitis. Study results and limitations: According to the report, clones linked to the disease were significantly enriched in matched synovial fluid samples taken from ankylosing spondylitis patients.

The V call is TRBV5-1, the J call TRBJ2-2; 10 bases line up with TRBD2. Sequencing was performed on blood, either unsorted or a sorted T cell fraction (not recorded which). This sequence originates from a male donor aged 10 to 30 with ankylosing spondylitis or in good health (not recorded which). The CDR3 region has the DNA TGCGCCAGCAGCTCTAATACCGGGACTAGCGACACCGGGGAGCTGTTTTTT. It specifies CASSSNTGTSDTGELFF.